The 23 T cell receptor beta chains below come from one sample, sequenced in a study of shared clonotypes between healthy human individuals. The data were produced by immunoSEQ multiplex PCR, yet TCRdb's version contains in-frame clones alone and is incomplete. The sample records approximately 2.1 million clones, over 85% being singletons. Input material: naive CD4+ T cells from PBMCs. This sample's subset: CD45RA+ positively selected. All receptors come from a man aged 18 to 30 in good health. Some clones in this sample may be carry-over from other donors' samples.

This clone was observed a few times. The chain recombines TRBV27 with TRBJ1-5; the D is unclear. Trimming cost V 5 bases and J 8 bases, with 13 bases left between them. The CDR3 runs 13 residues. Germline V gives CDR1 MNHEY, CDR2 SMNVEV (reference sequence). CDR3 sequence (DNA): TGTGCCAGCAGTGCGATGGAGGGAGAGCCCCAGCATTTT. It yields the protein CASSAMEGEPQHF.

A remark on this clone: Additional DNA sequences in this sample encode the identical CDR3. This chain connects TRBV4-2 to TRBJ2-7; 8 bases fit TRBD2. The CDR3 totals 15 residues. The J segment lost 4 bases and the V segment lost 1 base, leaving 6 bases of the junction unmatched. Germline assignment: CDR1 LGHNA and CDR2 YNFKEQ. The CDR3 loop is CASSQGAGVFYEQYF. CDR3 nucleotide sequence: TGTGCCAGCAGCCAAGGAGCGGGAGTCTTTTACGAGCAGTACTTC.

As for this clone: Other nucleotide sequences in the sample specify the same CDR3. The J gene is TRBJ2-5, the V gene TRBV18; D is ambiguous. The CDR3 consists of 13 residues. Trimming cost V 2 bases and J 2 bases, with 6 bases left between them. Germline-derived CDR1 and CDR2 are KGHSH and LQKENI. This CDR3 reads CASSPTAQETQYF. For the CDR3, the DNA is TGTGCCAGCTCACCAACGGCTCAAGAGACCCAGTACTTC.

The sample holds one count of this clone. The CDR3 nucleotides read TGTGCCAGCAGTGGGGACAGCGAGGGGAGTCTCTATGGCTACACCTTC. Amino acids: CASSGDSEGSLYGYTF. The chain combines TRBV28 with TRBJ1-2; 7 nucleotides agree with TRBD1. V was clipped by 5 bases and J by 4 bases; unmatched bases: 13. Per the germline V gene, CDR1 is MDHEN and CDR2 is SYDVKM. The CDR3 loop spans 16 amino acids.

V is TRBV28 and J is TRBJ1-3; D not resolved. The CDR3 spans 15 residues. Germline CDR1 reads MDHEN; CDR2 reads SYDVKM. V was shortened by 5 bases and J by 0 bases, with 11 bases between the two germline ends. The CDR3 protein is CASSGELFSGNTIYF. DNA for the CDR3: TGTGCCAGCAGTGGGGAGCTCTTCTCTGGAAACACCATATATTTT. Based on the CDR3 plus reference TRBV28 and TRBJ1-3, the full variable domain is DVKVTQSSRYLVKRTGEKVFLECVQDMDHENMFWYRQDPGLGLRLIYFSYDVKMKEKGDIPEGYSVSREKKERFSLILESASTNQTSMYLCASSGELFSGNTIYFGEGSWLTVV.

V is TRBV5-5 and J is TRBJ2-7; D possibly matches TRBD1 or TRBD2 (6 bases each). Trimming pared 4 bases from V and 6 bases from J, leaving 20 bases between. This CDR3 spans 15 amino acids. The germline V gene encodes CDR1 SGHKS and CDR2 YYEKEE (reference sequence). The CDR3 DNA sequence: TGTGCCAGCAGCATACGGGGGCTACCCACGGGCGAGCAGTACTTC. Translating gives CASSIRGLPTGEQYF.

V is TRBV28 and J is TRBJ1-2; 9 bases match TRBD1. Germline V CDR1 and CDR2: MDHEN, SYDVKM. After removal of 3 bases from V and 4 bases from J, the junction contained 6 bases not matched to a gene. The CDR3 is 15 residues long. The CDR3 nucleotides read TGTGCCAGCAGTTTTGAAACAGGGGGCACCTATGGCTACACCTTC. Translating it yields CASSFETGGTYGYTF.

V and J are TRBV28 and TRBJ2-7; 7 nucleotides agree with TRBD1. V shed 4 bases and J 0 bases; nucleotides not matched to a gene: 6. This CDR3 has 15 residues. CDR1 MDHEN and CDR2 SYDVKM come from the germline V gene. In DNA form, the CDR3 reads TGTGCCAGCAGTTCCGGACAGGTTTACTCCTACGAGCAGTACTTC. Translating gives CASSSGQVYSYEQYF.

This sequence joins TRBV28 and TRBJ2-2; D perhaps matches TRBD2 (6 bases). The V gene's germline CDR1 is MDHEN and CDR2 SYDVKM. The CDR3 contains 13 residues. V lost 6 bases to trimming and J lost 5 bases, with 10 bases between them. The chain's CDR3 is CASSAGSTGELFF. The DNA for the CDR3 is TGTGCCAGCAGCGCGGGATCGACCGGGGAGCTGTTTTTT.

V gene TRBV28 combines with J gene TRBJ1-1, with D hard to call. Germline V CDR1 and CDR2: MDHEN, SYDVKM. The CDR3 runs 14 residues. V lost 6 bases, J lost 5 bases, and 16 bases lay in between. CDR3 loop: CASSGGGLGTEAFF. CDR3 nucleotides: TGTGCCAGCAGCGGTGGAGGATTGGGTACTGAAGCTTTCTTT. Using reference TRBV28 and TRBJ1-1 for the parts outside the CDR3, the full variable domain is DVKVTQSSRYLVKRTGEKVFLECVQDMDHENMFWYRQDPGLGLRLIYFSYDVKMKEKGDIPEGYSVSREKKERFSLILESASTNQTSMYLCASSGGGLGTEAFFGQGTRLTVV.

CDR3 sequence (DNA): TGTGCCAGCAGCTCCCTAGGTAGAGGGGCCAATAGTTACACCTTC. As protein: CASSSLGRGANSYTF. This chain joins TRBV11-2 and TRBJ1-2; D may be TRBD1 (5 bases). Trimming stripped 4 bases from V and 11 bases from J, with 23 bases between. The CDR3 loop spans 15 amino acids. Germline CDR1 reads SGHAT; CDR2 reads FQNNGV.

As for this clone: In the same sample, other DNA sequences code for this CDR3. The chain has TRBV7-3 and TRBJ1-1; TRBD1 aligns across 10 bases. J lost 7 bases, V lost 3 bases, and 2 bases had no gene match. The germline V gene has CDR1 SGHTA and CDR2 FQGTGA. CDR3 length: 13 amino acids. CDR3 residues: CASSLTGGVEAFF. In DNA, the CDR3 is TGTGCCAGCAGCTTGACAGGGGGCGTTGAAGCTTTCTTT.

V and J are TRBV19 and TRBJ2-3, with 14 positions matching TRBD2. Trimming at V came to 4 bases and at J to 4 bases, leaving 4 bases not matched to a gene. CDR1 LNHDA and CDR2 SQIVND come from the germline V gene (reference sequence). The CDR3 spans 16 residues. The CDR3, as DNA: TGTGCCAGTAGTAGACTAGCGGGAGGGCACCCAGATACGCAGTATTTT. As protein: CASSRLAGGHPDTQYF.

The gene calls are TRBV5-6 and TRBJ2-5; D not certain. From germline, CDR1 is SGHDT and CDR2 YYEEEE. Trimming pared 1 base from V and 2 bases from J, leaving 12 bases between. This CDR3 comprises 15 residues. CDR3 bases: TGTGCCAGCAGCTTGTTAGCCAGCGATCAAGAGACCCAGTACTTC. Protein sequence: CASSLLASDQETQYF.

This clone occurred once. The chain recombines TRBV18 with TRBJ1-2; D is unresolved. Trimming removed 0 bases at V and 6 bases at J, with 11 bases between. From germline, CDR1 is KGHSH and CDR2 LQKENI. CDR3 length equals 14 residues. CDR3 DNA: TGTGCCAGCTCACCACCGTCAAGGACCGATGGCTACACCTTC. Amino acids: CASSPPSRTDGYTF.

The V call is TRBV6-1, the J call TRBJ2-7, with a tentative D call TRBD1 (5 bases). Between the trimmed V and J ends, which lost 0 bases and 7 bases, there was a span of 16 bases. The CDR3 is 15 amino acids. CDR1 is MNHNS and CDR2 is SASEGT in the germline V gene. The CDR3 reads CASSEARQGLGEQYF. The CDR3 DNA sequence: TGTGCCAGCAGTGAAGCGCGGCAGGGCCTTGGTGAGCAGTACTTC.

The rearrangement joins TRBV11-2 to TRBJ1-2; possible D gene TRBD1, 5 bases. Germline V gives CDR1 SGHAT, CDR2 FQNNGV. The CDR3 covers 12 residues. Trimming shortened V by 8 bases and J by 5 bases, and 12 bases separated the two germline ends. In nucleotides, the CDR3 is TGTGCCAGCGGGGGGACCAATTATGGCTACACCTTC. Translated: CASGGTNYGYTF.

The V and J genes are TRBV4-1 and TRBJ2-6; D may match TRBD1 or TRBD2 (6 bases each). The length of the CDR3 is 16 residues. V shed 5 bases and J shed 0 bases, with 11 bases lying between them. The V gene's germline CDR1 is MGHRA and CDR2 YSYEKL. The CDR3 loop is CASSGGRASGANVLTF. The CDR3 DNA follows: TGCGCCAGCAGCGGGGGGCGGGCCTCTGGGGCCAACGTCCTGACTTTC.

To note about this clone: Other DNA sequences in the sample encode the same CDR3. V gene TRBV5-1 combines with J gene TRBJ2-1; 9 bases are a match to TRBD2. Germline V gives CDR1 SGHRS, CDR2 YFSETQ. The CDR3 is 16 residues long. V dropped 0 bases and J dropped 5; count of bases not matched to a gene: 6. Here the CDR3 reads CASSLAPAGGHNEQFF. In DNA, the CDR3 is TGCGCCAGCAGCTTGGCCCCAGCGGGAGGACACAATGAGCAGTTCTTC.

On this clone: Other nucleotide sequences from this sample produce the same CDR3. The J gene is TRBJ1-1, the V gene TRBV19; the D is unclear. The CDR3 is made up of 13 amino acids. V was clipped by 7 bases and J by 1 base, with 10 bases between them. Germline values: CDR1 LNHDA, CDR2 SQIVND (reference sequence). For the CDR3, the DNA is TGTGCCAGTACCCTCCGAGGGAACACTGAAGCTTTCTTT. Translated, it gives CASTLRGNTEAFF.

This clone showed up just once. The V and J genes are TRBV28 and TRBJ1-2; 7 bases match TRBD1. The CDR3 contains 13 residues. In germline, CDR1 is MDHEN, CDR2 SYDVKM. V dropped 10 bases and J dropped 7; count of bases not matched to a gene: 12. This chain's CDR3 is CATVGQVFAGYTF. For the CDR3, the DNA is TGTGCCACCGTAGGACAGGTTTTTGCTGGCTACACCTTC.

The chain combines TRBV28 with TRBJ1-2, with 9 nucleotides matching TRBD1. The trim removed 7 bases at V and 0 bases at J, leaving 9 bases unmatched. The CDR3 contains 16 residues. Germline V gene data show CDR1 as MDHEN and CDR2 as SYDVKM. CDR3 nucleotide sequence: TGTGCCAGCACTAGCACAGGGGGCTCTGCTAACTATGGCTACACCTTC. Amino acids: CASTSTGGSANYGYTF.

This chain links TRBV7-8 with TRBJ2-1; 7 bases are a match to TRBD2. The CDR3 length is 14 residues. With V trimmed by 8 bases and J by 8 bases, 12 bases remained unmatched. Germline CDR1 reads SGHVS; CDR2 reads FQNEAQ. DNA of the CDR3: TGTGCCAGCGGACGGTCTAGCGGAAACTATGAGCAGTTCTTC. Translation gives CASGRSSGNYEQFF.